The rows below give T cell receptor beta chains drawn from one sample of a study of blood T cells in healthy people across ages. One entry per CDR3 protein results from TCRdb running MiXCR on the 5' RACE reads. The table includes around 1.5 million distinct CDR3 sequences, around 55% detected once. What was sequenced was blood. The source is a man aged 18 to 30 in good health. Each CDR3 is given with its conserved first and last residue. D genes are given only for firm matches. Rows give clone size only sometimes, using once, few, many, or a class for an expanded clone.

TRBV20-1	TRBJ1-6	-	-	CSAKLTGPSNSPLHF	TGCAGTGCTAAGCTTACGGGACCCTCTAATTCACCCCTCCACTTT
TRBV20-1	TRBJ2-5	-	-	CSPFAGATGGGTQYF	TGCAGCCCCTTCGCGGGGGCGACGGGAGGTGGGACCCAGTACTTC
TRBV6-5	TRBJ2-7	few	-	CASTPFVGYEQYF	TGTGCCAGCACCCCTTTTGTGGGTTACGAGCAGTACTTC
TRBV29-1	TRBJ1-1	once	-	CSVATVLQKAFF	TGCAGCGTGGCCACAGTCCTGCAGAAAGCTTTCTTT
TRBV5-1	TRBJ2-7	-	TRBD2	CASQRTSDSYEQYF	TGCGCCAGCCAGAGGACTAGCGATTCCTACGAGCAGTACTTC
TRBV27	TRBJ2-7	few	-	CASSLGTYNEQYF	TGTGCCAGCAGTTTGGGGACTTACAATGAGCAGTACTTC
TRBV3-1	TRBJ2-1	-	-	CASSQDGEKRNNEQFF	TGTGCCAGCAGCCAAGACGGAGAGAAGCGGAACAATGAGCAGTTCTTC
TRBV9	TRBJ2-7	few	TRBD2	CASSVASGTYEQYF	TGTGCCAGCAGCGTAGCTAGCGGTACCTACGAGCAGTACTTC
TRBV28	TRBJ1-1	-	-	CASSFRGAGTEAFF	TGTGCCAGCAGTTTTAGGGGCGCCGGAACTGAAGCTTTCTTT
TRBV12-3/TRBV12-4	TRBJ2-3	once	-	CASSFGGQTTDTQYF	TGTGCCAGCAGTTTTGGCGGACAGACCACAGATACGCAGTATTTT
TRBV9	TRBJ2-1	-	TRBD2	CASSAASGSYNEQFF	TGTGCCAGCAGCGCCGCTAGCGGTAGTTACAATGAGCAGTTCTTC
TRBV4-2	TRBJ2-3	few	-	CASRPLSGYLTDTQYF	TGTGCCAGCCGTCCCTTAAGCGGATACCTCACAGATACGCAGTATTTT
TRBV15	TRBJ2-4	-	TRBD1	CATSRDRQGKNIQYF	TGTGCCACCAGCAGAGACCGACAGGGGAAAAACATTCAGTACTTC
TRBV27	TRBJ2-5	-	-	CASSLSGPGTPEETQYF	TGTGCCAGCAGTTTATCGGGCCCAGGGACTCCTGAAGAGACCCAGTACTTC
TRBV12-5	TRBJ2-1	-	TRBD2	CASGLPPGTSVGNEQFF	TGTGCTAGTGGTTTGCCACCCGGGACTAGCGTGGGTAATGAGCAGTTCTTC
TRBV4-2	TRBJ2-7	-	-	CASSADGRRPYEQYF	TGTGCCAGCAGCGCAGATGGGCGGCGCCCCTACGAGCAGTACTTC
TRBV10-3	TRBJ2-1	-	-	CAISELGSNEQFF	TGTGCCATCAGTGAATTGGGAAGCAATGAGCAGTTCTTC
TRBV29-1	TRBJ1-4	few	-	CSVATGLSGEKLFF	TGCAGCGTTGCTACAGGGCTGTCGGGCGAAAAACTGTTTTTT
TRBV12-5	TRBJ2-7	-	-	CASGSSGTYEQYF	TGTGCTAGTGGTTCTTCGGGGACCTACGAGCAGTACTTC
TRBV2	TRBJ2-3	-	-	CASRARSDTQYF	TGTGCCAGCAGGGCGCGGAGCGATACGCAGTATTTT
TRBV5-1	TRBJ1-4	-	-	CARSYRGTGKLFF	TGCGCCAGGAGTTATAGGGGAACAGGAAAACTGTTTTTT
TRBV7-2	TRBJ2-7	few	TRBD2	CASSLEGSGSSHEQYF	TGTGCCAGCAGCTTAGAGGGTAGCGGGAGTAGTCACGAGCAGTACTTC
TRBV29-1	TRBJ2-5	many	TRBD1	CSVGGRGTGGETQYF	TGCAGCGTTGGGGGTAGAGGGACAGGAGGAGAGACCCAGTACTTC
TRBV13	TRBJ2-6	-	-	CASSSYGEMRRPANVLTF	TGTGCCAGCAGCTCATACGGGGAAATGAGGCGGCCGGCCAACGTCCTGACTTTC
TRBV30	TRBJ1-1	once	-	CAWSVARGSVGTEAFF	TGTGCCTGGAGTGTAGCCAGGGGCTCGGTTGGTACTGAAGCTTTCTTT
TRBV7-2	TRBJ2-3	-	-	CASSLFRTDTQYF	TGTGCCAGCAGCTTATTCCGGACGGATACGCAGTATTTT
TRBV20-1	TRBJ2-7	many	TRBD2	CSARRWRGDSYEQYF	TGCAGTGCTAGGAGGTGGCGGGGGGACTCCTACGAGCAGTACTTC
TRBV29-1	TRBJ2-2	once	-	CSVQLVTGELFF	TGCAGCGTTCAACTAGTAACCGGGGAGCTGTTTTTT
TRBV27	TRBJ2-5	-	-	CASSLTGLGEEQYF	TGTGCCAGCAGTTTGACGGGGCTGGGGGAGGAGCAGTACTTC
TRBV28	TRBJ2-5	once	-	CASSLWRGPKTQYF	TGTGCCAGCAGTTTGTGGCGCGGGCCTAAGACCCAGTACTTC
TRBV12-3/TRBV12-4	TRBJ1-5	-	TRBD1	CASTPAGGHQPQHF	TGTGCCAGCACCCCGGCAGGGGGCCATCAGCCCCAGCATTTT
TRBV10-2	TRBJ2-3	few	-	CASQADTQYF	TGCGCCAGCCAGGCAGATACGCAGTATTTT
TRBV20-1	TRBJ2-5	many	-	CSARDFTAEQYF	TGCAGTGCTAGAGATTTTACAGCTGAGCAGTACTTC
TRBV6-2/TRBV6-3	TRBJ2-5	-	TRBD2	CASSYSMREGYF	TGTGCCAGCAGTTACTCGATGAGGGAGGGGTACTTC
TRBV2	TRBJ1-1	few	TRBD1	CASSWGQGAVNTEAFF	TGTGCCAGCAGTTGGGGACAGGGGGCCGTGAACACTGAAGCTTTCTTT
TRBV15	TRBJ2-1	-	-	CATSRNVPGEQFF	TGTGCCACCAGCAGAAATGTTCCAGGTGAGCAGTTCTTC
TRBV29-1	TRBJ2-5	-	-	CSVASGVQETQYF	TGCAGCGTTGCGAGCGGAGTGCAAGAGACCCAGTACTTC
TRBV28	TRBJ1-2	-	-	CASSRGGYTF	TGTGCCAGCAGCCGGGGTGGCTACACCTTC
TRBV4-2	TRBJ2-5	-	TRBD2	CASSQREGSQETQYF	TGTGCCAGCAGCCAAAGGGAGGGCAGTCAAGAGACCCAGTACTTC
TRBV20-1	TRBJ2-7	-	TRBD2	CSARLREKLPWGVQYF	TGCAGTGCTAGGTTGCGGGAGAAACTACCATGGGGTGTGCAGTACTTC
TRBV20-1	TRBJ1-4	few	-	CSAREPGRRKNEKLFF	TGCAGTGCTAGAGAGCCGGGCCGCCGGAAAAATGAAAAACTGTTTTTT
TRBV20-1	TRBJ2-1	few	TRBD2	CSVRAGVNEQFF	TGCAGTGTGAGGGCGGGAGTCAATGAGCAGTTCTTC
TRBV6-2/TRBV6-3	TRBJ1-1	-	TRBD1	CASTLIRGLDTEAFF	TGTGCCAGCACCCTAATCAGGGGGCTGGACACTGAAGCTTTCTTT